The present T cell receptor (beta chain) was sequenced within a study of T-cell reconstitution after alpha-beta-depleted transplantation in children. This clonotype was observed at least ten times. Germline V gene data show CDR1 as SEHNR and CDR2 as FQNEAQ (reference sequence). This CDR3 spans 14 amino acids. Trimming stripped 1 base from V and 7 bases from J, with 13 bases between. Preparing the TCRbeta library involved the use of unique molecular identifiers. One entry per CDR3 protein, called by TCRdb with MiXCR from the PCR reads. Of 200,000 to 300,000 distinct CDR3 sequences listed, around 12% are singletons.

The sequences come from PBMCs from the stem cell graft donor, collected from the stem cell graft. The sequence was obtained from a human donor who donated a stem cell graft to a child with acute lymphoblastic leukemia. V usage is TRBV7-9 and J usage is TRBJ1-1, with a weak D call TRBD1 (5 bases). The CDR3 region is CASSLGGYGGEAFF. CDR3 in DNA: TGTGCCAGCAGCTTAGGGGGGTATGGGGGTGAAGCTTTCTTT.